Each of the 30 T cell receptor beta chains below was sequenced from the same sample in a study of blood T cell repertoires in COVID-19. TCRdb's table, derived via immunoSEQ multiplex PCR, lists solely in-frame clones and lacks some. Of some 170,000 clones in the sample, more than 75% were seen once. The source material was peripheral blood. These receptor sequences come from a man aged 35-49 years with acute or convalescent COVID-19.

The chain is built from TRBV30 and TRBJ2-5; D uncertain. CDR3 size: 11 residues. Looked up from germline, CDR1 is GTSNPN and CDR2 is SVGIG (reference sequence). V dropped 2 bases and J dropped 1 base, with 2 bases sitting between them. The CDR3 DNA reads as TGTGCCTGGAGTCGCCAAGAGACCCAGTACTTC. Amino acid sequence: CAWSRQETQYF.

This chain uses TRBV28 with TRBJ1-2; 7 bases align to TRBD1. Losses at the gene ends were 5 bases for V and 2 bases for J; bases not matched to a gene: 14. Germline V gene data show CDR1 as MDHEN and CDR2 as SYDVKM. This CDR3 is built from 17 residues. In DNA, the CDR3 is TGTGCCAGCAGTATCCACCGGCTTGGGACAGCCAACTATGGCTACACCTTC. Residues: CASSIHRLGTANYGYTF.

The chain has TRBV24-1 and TRBJ1-6; TRBD1 agrees at 7 bases. The V and J ends lost 0 bases and 0 bases, in that order; junction bases with no gene match: 7. The CDR3 contains 19 residues. CDR1 and CDR2 from the germline V gene are KGHDR and SFDVKD. The CDR3 nucleotides are TGTGCCACCAGTGATTTGCCGGGACAGCGAAGCTCCTATAATTCACCCCTCCACTTT. The encoded protein is CATSDLPGQRSSYNSPLHF.

V usage is TRBV7-8 and J usage is TRBJ2-5; 8 bases are shared with TRBD2. CDR1 is SGHVS, CDR2 FQNEAQ, per germline. CDR3 length: 15 residues. V gave up 4 bases and J gave up 3 bases; unmatched junction bases: 7. Here the CDR3 reads CASSSGGAAKETQYF. Here the CDR3 DNA reads TGTGCCAGCAGCTCGGGGGGGGCCGCAAAAGAGACCCAGTACTTC.

The chain combines TRBV6-6 with TRBJ1-2; 10 bases fit TRBD1. The CDR3 covers 14 residues. The trim removed 4 bases at V and 4 bases at J, leaving 3 bases unmatched. Germline V gives CDR1 MNHNY, CDR2 SVGAGI (reference sequence). The CDR3 DNA is TGTGCCAGCAGTTTGGACAGGGGGGCCTATGGCTACACCTTC. This encodes CASSLDRGAYGYTF.

The chain joins TRBV30 to TRBJ1-2; the D is unclear. This CDR3 has 11 amino acids. V dropped 2 bases and J dropped 4 bases, with 5 bases sitting between them. The V gene's germline CDR1 is GTSNPN and CDR2 SVGIG (reference sequence). CDR3 sequence reads: CAWSRGYGYTF. The CDR3 DNA reads as TGTGCCTGGAGTCGGGGCTATGGCTACACCTTC.

CDR3 coding DNA: TGTGCCAGCAGGGGGGGACTTGAAGCTTTCTTT. This sequence encodes CASRGGLEAFF. The rearrangement uses TRBV6-5 and TRBJ1-1, with D possibly TRBD1 on 5 matching bases. The germline CDR1 and CDR2 sequences are MNHEY and SVGAGI. This CDR3 is built from 11 residues. V gave up 6 bases and J gave up 7 bases, with 9 bases separating them.

The CDR3 coding sequence is TGTGCCAGCAGTTACGACGACAGGGATCCGTATTTGAGCAATCAGCCCCAGCATTTT. Its protein is CASSYDDRDPYLSNQPQHF. This sequence joins TRBV6-2 or TRBV6-3 and TRBJ1-5, with 7 bases fitting TRBD1. Trimming at V came to 2 bases and at J to 1 base, leaving 14 bases not matched to a gene. CDR1 and CDR2 (germline): MNHEY, SVGEGT. The CDR3 has 19 residues.

This chain joins TRBV27 and TRBJ1-5; 9 bases line up with TRBD1. This CDR3 has 18 residues. Germline V gives CDR1 MNHEY, CDR2 SMNVEV (reference sequence). V dropped 5 bases and J dropped 1; count of bases not matched to a gene: 12. CDR3 DNA: TGTGCCAGCAGTCCGTTAACAGGGGGCTCGGCGAGCAATCAGCCCCAGCATTTT. It is translated as CASSPLTGGSASNQPQHF.

The chain combines TRBV2 with TRBJ2-7, with a weak D call TRBD2 (5 bases). The CDR3 has 14 residues. CDR1 and CDR2 from the germline V gene are SNHLY and FYNNEI. Trimming shortened V by 3 bases and J by 1 base, and 10 bases separated the two germline ends. CDR3 DNA: TGTGCCAGCAGTGAGGATAGGACTTCCTACGAGCAGTACTTC. Its translation is CASSEDRTSYEQYF.

The chain has TRBV3-1 (or the pseudogene TRBV3-2) and TRBJ2-7; D uncertain. This CDR3 spans 12 amino acids. V lost 6 bases to trimming and J lost 7 bases, with 13 bases between them. CDR1 and CDR2 from the germline V gene are LGHDT and YNNKEL (reference sequence). CDR3 DNA: TGTGCCAGCAGTCAACAAACGGGTGAGCAGTACTTC. Protein sequence: CASSQQTGEQYF.

The chain carries TRBV21-1 and TRBJ1-2. TRBV21-1 is a recognized pseudogene. CDR3 length: 15 amino acids. CDR3 residues: CASSIIQREGYGYTF. DNA for the CDR3: TGTGCCAGCAGCATAATCCAGAGGGAGGGGTATGGCTACACCTTC.

This clone was seen only a few times. The same CDR3 is also encoded by other DNA sequences in this sample. The chain couples TRBV5-1 to TRBJ1-2; D possibly corresponds to TRBD1 (6 bases). This CDR3 region has 13 residues. The V end lost 0 bases, the J end lost 5 bases, and 8 bases lay between the germline ends. CDR1 is SGHRS and CDR2 is YFSETQ in the germline V gene. CDR3 amino acids: CASSLDRVYGYTF. The CDR3 coding sequence is TGCGCCAGCAGCTTGGACAGGGTATATGGCTACACCTTC.

In the case of this clone: The identical CDR3 is also encoded by other nucleotide sequences in the sample. This chain connects TRBV5-5 to TRBJ1-2, with TRBD1 identical over 12 bases. CDR1 is SGHKS, CDR2 YYEKEE, per germline (reference sequence). There are 15 residues in the CDR3. V lost 2 bases, J lost 7 bases, and 6 bases stayed unmatched. CDR3 region: CASSLEGQGAGGYTF. The CDR3 nucleotides read TGTGCCAGCAGCTTAGAGGGACAGGGGGCCGGTGGCTACACCTTC.

Written as DNA, the CDR3 is TGTGCCAGCAGCTTGCAGAGGTATCCCGGGGAGCTGTTTTTT. Translated: CASSLQRYPGELFF. The V and J genes are TRBV5-4 and TRBJ2-2; no definite D call. The germline gives CDR1 SGHNT, CDR2 YYREEE (reference sequence). The CDR3 consists of 14 residues. V was cut by 1 base and J by 6 bases, with 10 bases left in between.

The chain links TRBV3-1 (or the pseudogene TRBV3-2) to TRBJ2-2, with TRBD1 identical over 7 bases. This CDR3 region has 11 residues. Germline lookup yields CDR1 LGHDT and CDR2 YNNKEL (reference sequence). V trimming: 6 bases; J trimming: 8 bases; junction bases outside the gene matches: 0. The CDR3 here is CASRDRGELFF. The CDR3 DNA is TGTGCCAGCAGGGACAGGGGGGAGCTGTTTTTT.

The chain couples TRBV27 to TRBJ1-6; no definite D call. Trimming shortened V by 6 bases and J by 2 bases, and 11 bases separated the two germline ends. The CDR3 has 15 amino acids. Germline V gene sequence: CDR1 MNHEY, CDR2 SMNVEV (reference sequence). CDR3 protein: CASRMRSTYNSPLHF. As DNA, the CDR3 is TGTGCCAGCAGGATGCGAAGCACCTATAATTCACCCCTCCACTTT.

The chain uses TRBV6-2 or TRBV6-3 and TRBJ2-1, with no clear D. Germline lookup yields CDR1 MNHEY and CDR2 SVGEGT. Between the trimmed V and J ends, which lost 6 bases and 4 bases, there was a span of 19 bases. The CDR3 is 16 amino acids. The CDR3 sequence is CASSLLSASIYNEQFF. The CDR3 bases are TGTGCCAGCAGCCTGCTCAGCGCTTCCATTTACAATGAGCAGTTCTTC.

V and J are TRBV29-1 and TRBJ2-1; tentatively, D is TRBD1 (5 bases). Germline assignment: CDR1 SQVTM and CDR2 ANQGSEA. This CDR3 has 13 amino acids. V was trimmed by 4 bases and J by 5 bases, leaving 12 bases between them. CDR3 protein: CSVGTRADNEQFF. Written as DNA, the CDR3 is TGCAGCGTTGGGACAAGGGCGGACAATGAGCAGTTCTTC.

The chain links TRBV10-3 to TRBJ2-2; D is possibly TRBD2 (5 bases). Trimming removed 0 bases from V and 3 bases from J, with 8 bases in between. The germline gives CDR1 ENHRY, CDR2 SYGVKD. The CDR3 is 15 amino acids. The CDR3 reads CAISESDSYTGELFF. Written as DNA, the CDR3 is TGTGCCATCAGTGAGTCGGACTCATACACCGGGGAGCTGTTTTTT.

The V gene is TRBV11-2, the J gene TRBJ1-1; 9 positions match TRBD1. V trimming: 4 bases; J trimming: 5 bases; junction bases outside the gene matches: 2. This CDR3 spans 13 amino acids. The germline gives CDR1 SGHAT, CDR2 FQNNGV. The CDR3 sequence is CASSWTGDTEAFF. Written as DNA, the CDR3 is TGTGCCAGCAGCTGGACAGGGGATACTGAAGCTTTCTTT.

The CDR3, as DNA: TGTGCCAGCAGCTACGGGACTAGCAATGAGCAGTTCTTC. The encoded protein is CASSYGTSNEQFF. V usage is TRBV5-6 and J usage is TRBJ2-1; TRBD2 agrees at 8 bases. Trimming cost V 3 bases and J 6 bases; bases outside gene matches: 2. Germline V gene lookup returns CDR1 SGHDT and CDR2 YYEEEE. This CDR3 is built from 13 residues.

This chain joins TRBV10-1 and TRBJ2-3, with 9 bases lining up with TRBD2. Germline-derived CDR1 and CDR2 are WNHNN and SYGVQD (reference sequence). This CDR3 contains 16 residues. V dropped 0 bases and J dropped 3; count of bases not matched to a gene: 4. The CDR3 region has the DNA TGCGCCAGCAGTGAGTCCACTAGCGGGTGGACAGATACGCAGTATTTT. It encodes CASSESTSGWTDTQYF.

The chain recombines TRBV7-9 with TRBJ2-1; 10 nucleotides align to TRBD2. CDR3 length equals 17 residues. The V gene's germline CDR1 is SEHNR and CDR2 FQNEAQ (reference sequence). After removal of 1 base from V and 7 bases from J, the junction contained 10 bases not matched to a gene. Written as DNA, the CDR3 is TGTGCCAGCAGCTTAGAAAGGGGACTAGCGATGATAAATGAGCAGTTCTTC. The encoded protein is CASSLERGLAMINEQFF.

In this sample, this clone turned up once. The chain links TRBV10-2 to TRBJ1-1, with TRBD1 matching 7 bases. The junction had 7 bases not matched to a gene; V was cut back by 3 bases and J by 9 bases. Per the germline V gene, CDR1 is WSHSY and CDR2 is SAAADI. The CDR3 extends over 13 amino acids. Written as DNA, the CDR3 is TGCGCCAGCAGTGAAAACCGGGACAGACAAGCTTTCTTT. It yields the protein CASSENRDRQAFF.

This clone was detected once. This chain joins TRBV27 and TRBJ1-2; 7 bases are shared with TRBD1. The V segment lost 4 bases and the J segment 4 bases; nucleotides outside the gene matches: 9. From germline, CDR1 is MNHEY and CDR2 SMNVEV (reference sequence). The CDR3 runs to 15 residues. For the CDR3, the DNA is TGTGCCAGCAGTTACAAACGACAGGGTACCTATGGCTACACCTTC. This codes for CASSYKRQGTYGYTF.

The chain recombines TRBV10-1 with TRBJ2-3; D call uncertain. V gave up 4 bases and J gave up 1 base, with 15 bases separating them. Germline V lookup: CDR1 WNHNN, CDR2 SYGVQD (reference sequence). The CDR3 runs to 16 residues. CDR3 sequence: CASSGHDSPGTDTQYF. The CDR3 DNA reads as TGCGCCAGCAGTGGTCACGACTCCCCGGGCACAGATACGCAGTATTTT.

The CDR3 DNA reads as TGTGCCAGCAGGGGTGACAGGAACACTGAAGCTTTCTTT. Translation: CASRGDRNTEAFF. The J gene is TRBJ1-1, the V gene TRBV6-6; TRBD1 is a possible D gene (5 bases). Germline loops: CDR1 MNHNY, CDR2 SVGAGI (reference sequence). The V end lost 6 bases, the J end lost 1 base, and 9 bases lay between the germline ends. The length of the CDR3 is 13 residues.

This chain joins TRBV2 and TRBJ1-1, with D hard to call. Per germline, CDR1 SNHLY and CDR2 FYNNEI. The CDR3 is made up of 14 amino acids. V lost 3 bases and J lost 1, with 9 bases in between. CDR3 sequence: CASSEWLPNTEAFF. CDR3 sequence (DNA): TGTGCCAGCAGTGAGTGGCTCCCGAACACTGAAGCTTTCTTT.

The V call is TRBV6-1, the J call TRBJ2-7; a weak D match, TRBD2 (6 bases). The germline V and J ends were trimmed by 2 bases and 7 bases, with 24 bases remaining between them. Germline values: CDR1 MNHNS, CDR2 SASEGT. The CDR3 has 17 residues. This CDR3 is CASSEWGTGTPGGEQYF. CDR3 nucleotide sequence: TGTGCCAGCAGTGAATGGGGGACCGGGACTCCTGGGGGAGAGCAGTACTTC.